What follows are 9 T cell receptor beta chains derived from one specimen sequenced in a study of early T cells in non-severe SARS-CoV-2 infection. TCRdb re-derived calls from the 5' RACE reads in MiXCR, one entry per CDR3 protein. The sample records tens of thousands of distinct CDR3 sequences, roughly 12% being singletons. Input material: whole blood. The receptors were gathered from an adult who was a healthcare worker with PCR-confirmed SARS-CoV-2 infection or an uninfected control (not recorded which).

This clonotype appeared a few times. This rearrangement joins TRBV29-1 to TRBJ1-5; TRBD1 is a possible D gene (5 bases). Germline V gives CDR1 SQVTM, CDR2 ANQGSEA. The CDR3 runs to 13 residues. Trimming took 4 bases from V and 3 from J, leaving 10 bases between them. The CDR3 DNA is TGCAGCGTTGTGGGGGATTACAATCAGCCCCAGCATTTT. As protein: CSVVGDYNQPQHF.

In the case of this clonotype: Germline is not matched at one junction end, which may reflect a read error. This chain joins TRBV5-1 and TRBJ2-5; no reliable D call. In germline, CDR1 is SGHRS, CDR2 YFSETQ. The length of the CDR3 is 15 residues. The CDR3 loop reads CASSLKGSGEEIQYF. CDR3 sequence (DNA): TGCGCCAGCAGCTTGAAAGGCTCTGGTGAAGAGATCCAGTACTTC.

This clonotype came up a few times. The chain recombines TRBV28 with TRBJ2-7; 9 nucleotides line up with TRBD1. The V segment lost 2 bases and the J segment 4 bases; nucleotides outside the gene matches: 9. CDR3 length: 16 amino acids. CDR1 MDHEN and CDR2 SYDVKM come from the germline V gene. The CDR3 spells CASSLGRQGVEYEQYF. The CDR3 DNA is TGTGCCAGCAGTTTAGGACGACAGGGGGTGGAGTACGAGCAGTACTTC.

This clonotype has more than one count but fewer than ten. The rearrangement joins TRBV4-1 to TRBJ2-5; tentative D call: TRBD2 (5 bases). The CDR3 extends over 17 amino acids. V gave up 0 bases and J gave up 0 bases, with 14 bases separating them. CDR1 and CDR2 from the germline V gene are MGHRA and YSYEKL. CDR3 region: CASSQDGLAAYQETQYF. The CDR3 coding sequence is TGCGCCAGCAGCCAAGATGGCCTAGCAGCGTACCAAGAGACCCAGTACTTC.

The chain employs TRBV28 and TRBJ2-7; 7 nucleotides align to TRBD2. This CDR3 contains 15 residues. Germline V CDR1 and CDR2: MDHEN, SYDVKM. V lost 4 bases, J lost 7 bases, and 13 bases stayed unmatched. For the CDR3, the DNA is TGTGCCAGCAGTTCTTACCTCCCGTCGCGGGGGGAGCAGTACTTC. Protein product: CASSSYLPSRGEQYF.

This clonotype occurred a few times. The chain carries TRBV20-1 and TRBJ2-7, with 7 bases fitting TRBD1. This CDR3 contains 13 residues. Germline V lookup: CDR1 DFQATT, CDR2 SNEGSKA (reference sequence). With 1 base clipped from V and 3 bases from J, the junction kept 3 bases outside the gene matches. DNA of the CDR3: TGCAGTGCTAGAGGAGACAGGGACTACGAGCAGTACTTC. Translated, it gives CSARGDRDYEQYF.

This chain joins TRBV2 and TRBJ2-1; no reliable D call. This CDR3 has 11 amino acids. V was cut by 6 bases and J by 4 bases, with 4 bases left in between. Germline V gene lookup returns CDR1 SNHLY and CDR2 FYNNEI. CDR3 sequence (DNA): TGTGCCAGCAGGCTATACAATGAGCAGTTCTTC. Its translation: CASRLYNEQFF.

This clonotype was detected only a few times. The J gene is TRBJ2-1, the V gene TRBV5-5, with 10 bases matching TRBD2. Looked up from germline, CDR1 is SGHKS and CDR2 is YYEKEE (reference sequence). CDR3 length: 13 residues. CDR3 in DNA: TGTACCTCCACGGCTAGCGGGGGCAATGAGCAGTTCTTC. This codes for CTSTASGGNEQFF.

This clonotype showed up just a few times. The rearrangement joins TRBV29-1 to TRBJ2-2, with TRBD2 as a possible D gene (7 bases). CDR1 is SQVTM, CDR2 ANQGSEA, per germline. V dropped 3 bases and J dropped 4 bases, with 21 bases sitting between them. The CDR3 spans 17 residues. CDR3 sequence: CSVDNGRQGIPTGELFF. CDR3 nucleotide sequence: TGCAGCGTTGATAACGGGAGGCAGGGGATCCCCACCGGGGAGCTGTTTTTT.